Reported below is one T cell receptor (beta chain). The CDR3 has 20 residues. Germline V gene sequence: CDR1 MNHEY, CDR2 SVGEGT. The V gene lost 0 bases and the J gene lost 7 bases, with 25 bases spanning the gap. The sample originates from a study of Ad26.COV2.S vaccination and SARS-CoV-2 variants. Profiling relied on immunoSEQ multiplex PCR, and the TCRdb table lists in-frame clones only, not all of them. The sample lists 380,000 or so clones; around nine tenths were seen once. Documented treatment: approximately 18 received Ad26.COV2.S at low or high dose, single or two shots; about 5 received placebo; per-sample allocation not given. The investigators took samples on day 63 after the first vaccine or placebo injection.

The chain combines TRBV6-2 or TRBV6-3 with TRBJ1-6; TRBD1 is a possible D gene (5 bases). The TCR originated in a person between 18 and 59 years old who received the Ad26.COV2.S COVID-19 vaccine or a placebo. Sequenced material: peripheral blood, taken in a trial of Ad26.COV2.S vaccine versus placebo. This chain's CDR3 is CASSYSIFQGTDPPNSPLHF. Here the CDR3 DNA reads TGTGCCAGCAGTTACTCGATTTTCCAGGGCACTGATCCTCCCAATTCACCCCTCCACTTT.